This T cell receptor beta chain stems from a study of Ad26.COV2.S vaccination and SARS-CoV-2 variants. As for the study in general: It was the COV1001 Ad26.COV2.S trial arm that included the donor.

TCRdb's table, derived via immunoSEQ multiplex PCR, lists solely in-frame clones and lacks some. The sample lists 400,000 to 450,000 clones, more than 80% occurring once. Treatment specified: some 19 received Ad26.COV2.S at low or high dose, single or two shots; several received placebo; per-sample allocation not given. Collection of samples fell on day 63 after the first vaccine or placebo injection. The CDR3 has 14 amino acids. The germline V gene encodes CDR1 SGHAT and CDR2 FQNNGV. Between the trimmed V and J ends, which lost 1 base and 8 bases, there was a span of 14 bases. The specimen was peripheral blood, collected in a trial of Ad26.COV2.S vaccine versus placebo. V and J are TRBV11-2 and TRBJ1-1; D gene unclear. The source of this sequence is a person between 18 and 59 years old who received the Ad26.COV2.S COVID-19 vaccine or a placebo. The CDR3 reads CASSLVWSTMEAFF. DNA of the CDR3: TGTGCCAGCAGCTTAGTATGGTCTACGATGGAAGCTTTCTTT.